These T cell receptor beta chains were read from a single sample in a study of preoperative IRX-2 immunotherapy in early breast cancer. TCRdb's table, derived via immunoSEQ multiplex PCR, lists solely in-frame clones and lacks some. The sample has about 34,000 clones, about 95% seen once. The sample here was taken from a patient treated with IRX-2 immunotherapy. Source of these receptors: a human donor with breast cancer. Each CDR3 is given with its conserved first and last residue. D genes are given only for firm matches. Clone size is given for some rows only: seen once, a few or many times, or a class if the clone is expanded.

V,J,D,size,CDR3,DNA
TRBV7-2,TRBJ2-4,TRBD1,once,CASSLIGTVKNIQYF,TGTGCCAGCAGCTTAATTGGGACAGTCAAAAACATTCAGTACTTC
TRBV28,TRBJ1-2,.,.,CASSVTNYGYTF,TGTGCCAGCAGTGTCACTAACTATGGCTACACCTTC
TRBV5-1,TRBJ2-5,TRBD2,few,CASSLGSGSRQETQYF,TGCGCCAGCAGCTTGGGTAGCGGGTCCCGCCAAGAGACCCAGTACTTC
TRBV15,TRBJ2-3,TRBD2,once,CATSSAGAASNTDTQYF,TGTGCCACCAGCTCAGCGGGGGCCGCCTCAAACACAGATACGCAGTATTTT
TRBV19,TRBJ1-2,.,.,CASSIAGAHRGYTF,TGTGCCAGTAGTATAGCAGGGGCTCATCGCGGCTACACCTTC
TRBV5-1,TRBJ1-1,.,.,CASSLAGFEVNTEAFF,TGCGCCAGCAGCTTGGCCGGTTTTGAAGTGAACACTGAAGCTTTCTTT
TRBV11-1,TRBJ1-1,.,.,CASSLEVGNTEAFF,TGTGCCAGCAGCTTAGAGGTTGGGAACACTGAAGCTTTCTTT
TRBV27,TRBJ2-3,.,.,CASRPTPDTQYF,TGTGCCAGCAGGCCTACCCCTGATACGCAGTATTTT
TRBV7-9,TRBJ2-1,.,.,CASSLFVVSSYNEQFF,TGTGCCAGCAGCTTGTTCGTTGTAAGCTCCTACAATGAGCAGTTCTTC
TRBV15,TRBJ2-7,TRBD1,.,CATRGEGQGTNEQYF,TGTGCCACCCGCGGAGAGGGACAGGGCACCAACGAGCAGTACTTC
TRBV7-8,TRBJ2-5,.,.,CASSRGTAGRQETQYF,TGTGCCAGCAGCCGCGGGACGGCGGGACGTCAAGAGACCCAGTACTTC
TRBV28,TRBJ2-7,TRBD2,.,CASSYLGSGGPYEQYF,TGTGCCAGCAGCTACCTCGGGAGCGGGGGCCCGTACGAGCAGTACTTC
TRBV15,TRBJ2-1,TRBD1,once,CATSRVGQGVRTANEQFF,TGTGCCACCAGCAGAGTGGGACAGGGGGTTCGAACGGCCAATGAGCAGTTCTTC
TRBV7-2,TRBJ1-5,.,.,CASSLYDQPQHF,TGTGCCAGCAGCCTCTATGATCAGCCCCAGCATTTT
TRBV18,TRBJ1-5,.,.,CASSSRTENQPQHF,TGTGCCAGCTCATCTCGGACAGAAAATCAGCCCCAGCATTTT
TRBV7-9,TRBJ2-3,.,.,CASSSRGVTDTQYF,TGTGCCAGCAGCTCCAGGGGAGTCACAGATACGCAGTATTTT
TRBV25-1,TRBJ1-1,TRBD1,.,CASSGQGRTEAFF,TGTGCCAGCAGTGGACAGGGGAGGACTGAAGCTTTCTTT
TRBV7-9,TRBJ1-1,.,.,CASSLAGPEAFF,TGTGCCAGCAGCTTGGCGGGTCCTGAAGCTTTCTTT
TRBV7-8,TRBJ1-5,.,.,CASSIHRNQPQHF,TGTGCCAGCAGCATACACAGAAATCAGCCCCAGCATTTT
TRBV6-5,TRBJ2-3,.,.,CASSYRASAPTDTQYF,TGTGCCAGCAGTTACAGGGCTAGCGCCCCCACAGATACGCAGTATTTT
TRBV6-6,TRBJ1-2,.,.,CASSGGGNGYTF,TGTGCCAGCTCGGGGGGGGGTAATGGCTACACCTTC
TRBV6-4,TRBJ2-7,TRBD2,.,CASSEAAGGYYEQYF,TGTGCCAGCAGTGAGGCCGCGGGAGGATACTACGAGCAGTACTTC
TRBV2,TRBJ2-7,TRBD2,.,CASSERGSGRFYEQYF,TGTGCCAGCAGTGAAAGGGGTAGCGGGAGGTTCTACGAGCAGTACTTC
TRBV5-1,TRBJ1-4,.,.,CASSLQGSNEKLFF,TGCGCCAGCAGCTTACAGGGTTCTAATGAAAAACTGTTTTTT
TRBV29-1,TRBJ1-2,.,.,CSVDQESIYGYTF,TGCAGCGTTGACCAGGAGAGCATCTATGGCTACACCTTC
TRBV11-3,TRBJ2-2,TRBD1,.,CASSFQTGLGTGELFF,TGTGCCAGCAGCTTCCAGACAGGGCTCGGCACCGGGGAGCTGTTTTTT
TRBV5-1,TRBJ2-1,.,.,CASSLQGRPYNEQFF,TGCGCCAGCAGCTTGCAGGGACGCCCCTACAATGAGCAGTTCTTC
TRBV6-6,TRBJ1-5,.,.,CASSYRALNNQPQHF,TGTGCCAGCAGTTACAGGGCCCTTAACAATCAGCCCCAGCATTTT
TRBV7-3,TRBJ2-1,.,.,CASSVRDSHPYNEQFF,TGTGCCAGCAGCGTCCGGGACTCCCATCCCTACAATGAGCAGTTCTTC
TRBV2,TRBJ2-2,TRBD2,.,CASAGVLFGTGELFF,TGTGCCAGCGCGGGGGTACTTTTTGGCACCGGGGAGCTGTTTTTT
TRBV5-8,TRBJ2-6,TRBD1,.,CASSPGQGEVGANVLTF,TGTGCCAGCAGCCCCGGACAGGGGGAGGTTGGGGCCAACGTCCTGACTTTC
TRBV5-1,TRBJ2-2,TRBD2,.,CASSIRLAGGNTGELFF,TGCGCCAGCAGCATCCGACTAGCGGGGGGGAACACCGGGGAGCTGTTTTTT
TRBV2,TRBJ2-1,.,.,CASNHDRYKNEQFF,TGTGCCAGCAATCACGACAGATACAAGAATGAGCAGTTCTTC
TRBV20-1,TRBJ1-1,.,.,CSASAAEAFF,TGCAGTGCTTCGGCCGCGGAGGCTTTCTTT
TRBV11-3,TRBJ2-2,TRBD1,.,CASSSDRGLTGELFF,TGTGCCAGCAGCTCGGACAGGGGGTTGACCGGGGAGCTGTTTTTT
TRBV7-9,TRBJ1-1,.,.,CASSSRPSNTEAFF,TGTGCCAGCAGCTCGAGGCCGTCGAACACTGAAGCTTTCTTT
TRBV5-1,TRBJ1-1,.,.,CASSAAVNTEAFF,TGCGCCAGCAGTGCGGCGGTGAACACTGAAGCTTTCTTT
TRBV30,TRBJ2-1,TRBD1,once,CALGQGPFTPYNEQFF,TGTGCCTTAGGACAGGGACCCTTTACACCTTACAATGAGCAGTTCTTC
TRBV5-4,TRBJ1-3,.,.,CASSLGDSGNTIYF,TGTGCCAGCAGCTTGGGTGACTCTGGAAACACCATATATTTT
TRBV25-1,TRBJ2-1,.,.,CASSLRDLEQFF,TGTGCCAGCTCTCTCCGGGACTTAGAGCAGTTCTTC
TRBV21-1,TRBJ2-1,.,.,CASSFLRGGITYNEQFF,TGTGCCAGCAGCTTTTTAAGGGGGGGAATCACCTACAATGAGCAGTTCTTC
TRBV27,TRBJ2-3,.,.,CASQRAGATDTQYF,TGTGCCAGCCAGAGGGCGGGGGCAACAGATACGCAGTATTTT
TRBV7-3,TRBJ1-1,.,once,CASSLGSNTEAFF,TGTGCCAGCAGCCTAGGGAGTAACACTGAAGCTTTCTTT
TRBV18,TRBJ2-3,TRBD2,.,CASSPGLAGGTQYF,TGTGCCAGCTCACCGGGACTAGCGGGGGGGACGCAGTATTTT
TRBV28,TRBJ2-7,.,.,CASSFFGNEQYF,TGTGCCAGCAGTTTTTTTGGGAACGAGCAGTACTTC
TRBV18,TRBJ2-7,TRBD2,.,CASSPAASGNYEQYF,TGTGCCAGCTCACCGGCGGCTAGCGGGAACTACGAGCAGTACTTC
TRBV6-5,TRBJ2-1,.,.,CASSLADNEQFF,TGTGCCAGCAGTTTAGCGGACAATGAGCAGTTCTTC
TRBV19,TRBJ2-1,.,.,CASSSGEQSYNEQFF,TGTGCCAGTAGTAGCGGGGAGCAGTCCTACAATGAGCAGTTCTTC
TRBV7-2,TRBJ2-7,TRBD2,.,CASSPRRGGVGPYEQYF,TGTGCCAGCAGCCCCCGGCGTGGGGGGGTGGGCCCCTACGAGCAGTACTTC
TRBV18,TRBJ2-1,.,.,CASSPPGPGVSNEQFF,TGTGCCAGCTCACCACCGGGGCCGGGGGTGAGCAATGAGCAGTTCTTC
TRBV7-9,TRBJ2-4,.,.,CASSPQAGQYDYIQYF,TGTGCCAGCAGCCCCCAGGCAGGACAGTACGACTACATTCAGTACTTC
TRBV27,TRBJ1-2,.,.,CASSSRSGDYGYTF,TGTGCCAGCAGTTCCCGTTCGGGGGACTATGGCTACACCTTC
TRBV25-1,TRBJ2-7,TRBD2,.,CASSKGWGGPYEQYF,TGTGCCAGCAGTAAGGGATGGGGGGGTCCCTACGAGCAGTACTTC
TRBV27,TRBJ1-5,.,.,CASSFGRQNQPQHF,TGTGCCAGCAGTTTCGGCAGACAAAATCAGCCCCAGCATTTT
TRBV27,TRBJ1-1,.,.,CASRAVARTEAFF,TGTGCCAGCAGAGCGGTCGCTCGCACTGAAGCTTTCTTT
TRBV7-6,TRBJ2-7,.,.,CASSLANYEQYF,TGTGCCAGCAGCTTAGCGAACTACGAGCAGTACTTC
TRBV25-1,TRBJ2-2,.,.,CASSDGAGTGELFF,TGTGCCAGCAGCGATGGAGCGGGTACCGGGGAGCTGTTTTTT
TRBV9,TRBJ2-7,.,.,CASSLNSGPYEQYF,TGTGCCAGCAGCCTTAACTCCGGCCCTTACGAGCAGTACTTC
TRBV6-5,TRBJ2-1,.,.,CASSFTRGVSGNEQFF,TGTGCCAGCAGTTTTACCAGGGGGGTATCGGGCAATGAGCAGTTCTTC
TRBV20-1,TRBJ1-1,.,.,CSARDRNEAFF,TGCAGTGCTAGAGATCGGAATGAAGCTTTCTTT